These 14 T cell receptor beta chains were sequenced from one sample in a study of yellow fever vaccine responses in identical twins. TCRdb fed the RT-PCR reads into MiXCR, producing one record per CDR3 protein. Here the sample spans approximately 9,600 distinct CDR3 sequences, less than 90% being singletons. Sequences were derived from T cells from blood (PBMCs), unsorted or a sorted subset (not recorded which), sampled before or after yellow fever vaccination (not recorded which). The receptors originated from a young woman who received the yellow fever vaccine.

V usage is TRBV18 and J usage is TRBJ2-5; D is perhaps TRBD2 (6 bases). The CDR3 runs 14 residues. The V gene's germline CDR1 is KGHSH and CDR2 LQKENI. V was shortened by 2 bases and J by 2 bases, with 9 bases between the two germline ends. CDR3 DNA: TGTGCCAGCTCACCAGAGGGGAGGCAAGAGACCCAGTACTTC. It translates to CASSPEGRQETQYF.

V and J are TRBV6-2 or TRBV6-3 and TRBJ1-4; TRBD1 might be the D (5 bases). CDR3 length: 15 residues. Germline CDR1 reads MNHEY; CDR2 reads SVGEGT. Trimming shortened V by 0 bases and J by 5 bases, and 10 bases separated the two germline ends. The CDR3 DNA reads TGTGCCAGCAGTTACTCCGGGACGGGGAATGAAAAACTGTTTTTT. This gives the protein CASSYSGTGNEKLFF.

V is TRBV7-8 and J is TRBJ1-4, with TRBD1 identical over 7 bases. This CDR3 has 13 residues. V trimming: 6 bases; J trimming: 7 bases; junction bases outside the gene matches: 5. Germline assignment: CDR1 SGHVS and CDR2 FQNEAQ. The CDR3: CASRSTGREKLFF. The CDR3 nucleotides read TGTGCCAGCAGGTCGACAGGGCGTGAAAAACTGTTTTTT.

This sequence joins TRBV11-3 and TRBJ2-5, with D perhaps matching TRBD1 (5 bases). The germline V and J ends were trimmed by 5 bases and 5 bases, with 24 bases remaining between them. CDR1 and CDR2 from the germline V gene are SGHNT and YENEEA. The CDR3 has 17 amino acids. In DNA form, the CDR3 reads TGTGCCAGCAGCATAGCCCATTACCCAGGGAAGGGGGAGACCCAGTACTTC. Its protein is CASSIAHYPGKGETQYF.

As for this clonotype: At one boundary the junction diverges from the germline segment, which might be a read error. In DNA form, the CDR3 reads TGTGCCAGTAGCATAGATAGGGGGAGGAATGAGCAGTTCTTC. It codes for CASSIDRGRNEQFF. The rearrangement joins TRBV19 to TRBJ2-1; either TRBD1 or TRBD2 may supply D (6 bases each). The V gene's germline CDR1 is LNHDA and CDR2 SQIVND (reference sequence). This CDR3 is built from 14 residues.

This chain connects TRBV29-1 to TRBJ2-1, with D possibly TRBD1 on 6 matching bases. V gave up 5 bases and J gave up 5 bases, with 13 bases separating them. From germline, CDR1 is SQVTM and CDR2 ANQGSEA. The CDR3 is 13 amino acids. The CDR3 DNA reads as TGCAGCGTTCACTGGGGGCTTAACAATGAGCAGTTCTTC. Translated, it gives CSVHWGLNNEQFF.

This clonotype was seen more than once but under ten times. V usage is TRBV28 and J usage is TRBJ2-1; a weak D match, TRBD1 (6 bases). V lost 6 bases and J lost 7, with 10 bases in between. This CDR3 has 12 amino acids. Germline lookup yields CDR1 MDHEN and CDR2 SYDVKM. The CDR3 spells CASRFQGNEQFF. DNA for the CDR3: TGTGCCAGCAGGTTTCAGGGGAATGAGCAGTTCTTC.

This clonotype was seen a single time. V is TRBV23-1 and J is TRBJ2-1; 10 bases agree with TRBD2. TRBV23-1 is an ORF; its function is uncertain. This CDR3 comprises 17 residues. The V and J ends lost 6 bases and 1 base, in that order; junction bases with no gene match: 9. CDR3: CASSGFSGRLSYNEQFF. The CDR3 DNA follows: TGCGCCAGCAGCGGGTTTAGCGGGAGGCTGTCCTACAATGAGCAGTTCTTC.

This chain joins TRBV29-1 and TRBJ1-1; D gene ambiguous. The CDR3 loop spans 14 amino acids. Trimming took 4 bases from V and 5 from J, leaving 17 bases between them. Germline V gene lookup returns CDR1 SQVTM and CDR2 ANQGSEA. CDR3 loop: CSVGHLGGRTEAFF. The CDR3 bases are TGCAGCGTTGGACACTTGGGAGGGAGGACTGAAGCTTTCTTT.

The rearrangement joins TRBV3-1 to TRBJ1-1; the match to TRBD1 covers 7 bases. Germline trimming cut 5 bases from V and 3 bases from J; bases unmatched to any gene: 9. CDR1 is LGHDT and CDR2 is YNNKEL in the germline V gene (reference sequence). This CDR3 is built from 15 residues. CDR3 in amino acids: CASSDRVSGYTEAFF. The CDR3, as DNA: TGTGCCAGCAGCGACAGGGTGAGTGGCTACACTGAAGCTTTCTTT.

In this sample, this clonotype turned up once. This chain uses TRBV2 with TRBJ2-2; D is uncertain. CDR3 size: 13 residues. Trimming shortened V by 8 bases and J by 4 bases, and 11 bases separated the two germline ends. CDR1 and CDR2 from the germline V gene are SNHLY and FYNNEI. CDR3 sequence: CASHQEATGELFF. The CDR3 nucleotides read TGTGCCAGCCATCAAGAGGCCACCGGGGAGCTGTTTTTT.

In this sample, this clonotype turned up a few times. This sequence joins TRBV10-1 and TRBJ2-1, with D perhaps matching TRBD1 (5 bases). CDR1 and CDR2 (germline): WNHNN, SYGVQD (reference sequence). CDR3 length equals 16 residues. The ends were cut back, 2 bases at V and 5 bases at J, with 16 bases in the middle. CDR3 loop: CASSEMVGADHNEQFF. The CDR3 DNA follows: TGCGCCAGCAGTGAGATGGTTGGGGCCGATCACAATGAGCAGTTCTTC.

CDR3 nucleotide sequence: TGCGCCAGCAGCTTGGACAGGTTGTACGGTGAAGCTTTCTTT. Its protein is CASSLDRLYGEAFF. The chain recombines TRBV5-1 with TRBJ1-1, with D tentatively TRBD1 (5 bases). The CDR3 has 14 amino acids. In germline, CDR1 is SGHRS, CDR2 YFSETQ. V was shortened by 0 bases and J by 7 bases, with 13 bases between the two germline ends.

The rearrangement links TRBV2 to TRBJ2-7; TRBD1 aligns across 9 bases. The germline CDR1 and CDR2 sequences are SNHLY and FYNNEI. The CDR3 consists of 14 residues. V was pared by 5 bases and J by 2 bases, with 4 bases of the junction left unmatched. In DNA form, the CDR3 reads TGTGCCAGCAGTAAAGGACAGGGGCCCTACGAGCAGTACGTC. Protein sequence: CASSKGQGPYEQYV.